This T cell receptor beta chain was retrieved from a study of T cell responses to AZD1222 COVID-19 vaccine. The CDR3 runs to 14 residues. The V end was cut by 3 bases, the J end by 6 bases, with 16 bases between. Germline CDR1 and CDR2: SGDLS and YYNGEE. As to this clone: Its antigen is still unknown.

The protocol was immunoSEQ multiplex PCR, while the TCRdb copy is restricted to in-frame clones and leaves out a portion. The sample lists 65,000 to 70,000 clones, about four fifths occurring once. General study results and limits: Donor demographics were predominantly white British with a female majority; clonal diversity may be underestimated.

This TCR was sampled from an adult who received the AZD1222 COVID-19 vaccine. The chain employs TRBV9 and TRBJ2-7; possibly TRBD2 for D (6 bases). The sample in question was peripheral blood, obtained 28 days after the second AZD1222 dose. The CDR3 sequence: CASSARGGESEQYF. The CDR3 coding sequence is TGTGCCAGCAGCGCCCGGGGCGGGGAGTCCGAGCAGTACTTC.